A single sample gave rise to the 11 T cell receptor beta chains below, sequenced in a study of cytomegalovirus exposure and HLA in healthy donors. The repertoire was sequenced with immunoSEQ multiplex PCR; TCRdb's copy has only in-frame clones and lacks some. The sample consists of 150,000 to 200,000 clones, 89% of them appearing once. Sequencing was performed on PBMCs. These receptor sequences come from a man between 18 and 35 years old in good health and CMV-seropositive.

The CDR3 DNA reads as TGTGCCAGCAGTTACGTAGCGGGAGGGAGAGATACGCAGTATTTT. It encodes CASSYVAGGRDTQYF. This chain connects TRBV6-5 to TRBJ2-3; TRBD2 matches at 11 bases. Germline assignment: CDR1 MNHEY and CDR2 SVGAGI. The junction had 3 bases not matched to a gene; V was cut back by 2 bases and J by 5 bases. This CDR3 contains 15 residues.

This chain uses TRBV18 with TRBJ2-3, with D tentatively TRBD1 (5 bases). The CDR3 sequence is 14 residues long. The V and J ends lost 2 bases and 2 bases respectively, with 8 bases between them. CDR1 and CDR2 (germline): KGHSH, LQKENI. The CDR3 coding sequence is TGTGCCAGCTCACCAAAACAGGCCACAGATACGCAGTATTTT. As protein: CASSPKQATDTQYF.

J is TRBJ2-3 and V is TRBV6-1; a weak D match, TRBD1 (5 bases). The CDR3 runs to 15 residues. The germline V gene has CDR1 MNHNS and CDR2 SASEGT. The V and J ends lost 3 bases and 3 bases respectively, with 13 bases between them. Here the CDR3 reads CASSDGAGRTDTQYF. The CDR3 DNA is TGTGCCAGCAGTGATGGGGCCGGCCGGACAGATACGCAGTATTTT.

This clone has just a few counts. V is TRBV19 and J is TRBJ1-5; 10 bases agree with TRBD1. Germline V gene lookup returns CDR1 LNHDA and CDR2 SQIVND (reference sequence). This CDR3 spans 14 amino acids. Unmatched junction bases numbered 5, after V lost 7 bases and J lost 5 bases. CDR3 nucleotides: TGTGCCAGTATGCCGGGACAGGGGTATCAGCCCCAGCATTTT. Protein: CASMPGQGYQPQHF.

The V and J genes are TRBV6-5 and TRBJ2-1; TRBD2 matches at 7 bases. J was trimmed by 7 bases and V by 0 bases; bases with no gene match: 3. CDR3 length: 14 residues. From germline, CDR1 is MNHEY and CDR2 SVGAGI. The CDR3 DNA reads TGTGCCAGCAGTTACTCGGGGGGGGTTAATGAGCAGTTCTTC. Translating gives CASSYSGGVNEQFF.

V and J are TRBV19 and TRBJ2-3, with TRBD1 matching 7 bases. Per the germline V gene, CDR1 is LNHDA and CDR2 is SQIVND (reference sequence). Trimming removed 0 bases from V and 11 bases from J; junction bases left unmatched: 5. This CDR3 has 13 amino acids. The CDR3 sequence is CASSIEHRGMQYF. Here the CDR3 DNA reads TGTGCCAGTAGTATAGAACACAGGGGAATGCAGTATTTT.

The CDR3 protein is CASSVEAGGRVTQYF. The CDR3 DNA reads as TGCGCCAGCAGTGTGGAAGCGGGAGGGCGGGTGACCCAGTACTTC. V usage is TRBV5-1 and J usage is TRBJ2-5; 10 positions agree with TRBD2. Germline CDR1 SGHRS, CDR2 YFSETQ. The V segment lost 5 bases and the J segment 7 bases; nucleotides outside the gene matches: 11. The length of the CDR3 is 15 residues.

The chain uses TRBV7-9 and TRBJ2-1, with 7 bases matching TRBD1. Per germline, CDR1 SEHNR and CDR2 FQNEAQ (reference sequence). V trimming: 1 base; J trimming: 5 bases; junction bases outside the gene matches: 2. The CDR3 extends over 14 amino acids. CDR3 nucleotide sequence: TGTGCCAGCAGCTTAGGGACAGGCCACAATGAGCAGTTCTTC. Protein product: CASSLGTGHNEQFF.

The CDR3 loop reads CASSIEGAAINQPQHF. CDR3 coding DNA: TGTGCCAGTAGTATAGAGGGGGCAGCCATCAATCAGCCCCAGCATTTT. The chain has TRBV19 and TRBJ1-5, with D tentatively TRBD1 (6 bases). V was shortened by 0 bases and J by 3 bases, with 12 bases between the two germline ends. The CDR3 has 16 amino acids. Germline V lookup: CDR1 LNHDA, CDR2 SQIVND (reference sequence).

A note on this clone: A junction end diverges from the germline sequence, so it may reflect a read error. The V and J genes are TRBV7-7 and TRBJ2-5, with 7 bases aligning to TRBD2. With the DNA end fitting TRBJ2-7 better, the J assignment may be wrong. There are 14 residues in the CDR3. Germline CDR1 reads SSHAT; CDR2 reads FNYEAQ (reference sequence). The CDR3 DNA reads TGTGCTAGCAGCTTAGCAGCGGGACCCTACGAGCAGTACTTC. It codes for CASSLAAGPYEQYF.

This clone was recorded once. The chain recombines TRBV4-1 with TRBJ2-7, with 9 bases lining up with TRBD1. V lost 4 bases and J lost 6; bases outside the gene matches: 4. CDR1 MGHRA and CDR2 YSYEKL come from the germline V gene. The CDR3 totals 13 residues. DNA of the CDR3: TGCGCCAGCAGCCCGGGGACAGGGCCCGAGCAGTACTTC. Translating gives CASSPGTGPEQYF.